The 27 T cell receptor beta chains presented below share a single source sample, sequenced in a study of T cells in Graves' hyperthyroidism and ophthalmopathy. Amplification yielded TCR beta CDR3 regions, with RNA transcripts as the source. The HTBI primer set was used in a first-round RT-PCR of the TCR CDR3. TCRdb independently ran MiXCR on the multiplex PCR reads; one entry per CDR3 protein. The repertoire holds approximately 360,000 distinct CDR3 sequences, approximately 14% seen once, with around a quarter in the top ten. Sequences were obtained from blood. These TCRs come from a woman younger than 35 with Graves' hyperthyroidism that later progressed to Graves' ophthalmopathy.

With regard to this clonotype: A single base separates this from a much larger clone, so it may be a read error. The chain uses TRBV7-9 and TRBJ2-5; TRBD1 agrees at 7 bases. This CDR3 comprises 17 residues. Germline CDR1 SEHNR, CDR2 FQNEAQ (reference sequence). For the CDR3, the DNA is TGTGCCAGCAGCATACTCCGGGACAGAGAATACCAAGAGACCCAGTGCTTC. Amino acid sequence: CASSILRDREYQETQCF. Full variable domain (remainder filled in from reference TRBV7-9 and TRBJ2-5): DTGVSQNPRHKITKRGQNVTFRCDPISEHNRLYWYRQTLGQGPEFLTYFQNEAQLEKSRLLSDRFSAERPKGSFSTLEIQRTEQGDSAMYLCASSILRDREYQETQCFGPGTRLLVL.

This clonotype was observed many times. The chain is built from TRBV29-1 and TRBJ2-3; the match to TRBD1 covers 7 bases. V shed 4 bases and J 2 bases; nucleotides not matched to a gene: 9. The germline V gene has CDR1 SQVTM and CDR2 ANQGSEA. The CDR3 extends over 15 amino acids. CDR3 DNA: TGCAGCGTTGGACGAACAGGGGATGTCACAGATACGCAGTATTTT. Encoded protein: CSVGRTGDVTDTQYF.

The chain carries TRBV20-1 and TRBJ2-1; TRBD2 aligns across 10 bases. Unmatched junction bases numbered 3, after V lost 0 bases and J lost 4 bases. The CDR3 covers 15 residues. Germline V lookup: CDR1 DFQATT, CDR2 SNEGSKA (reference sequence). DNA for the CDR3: TGCAGTGCTAGAGAGGGACTAGCGTATTACAATGAGCAGTTCTTC. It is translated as CSAREGLAYYNEQFF.

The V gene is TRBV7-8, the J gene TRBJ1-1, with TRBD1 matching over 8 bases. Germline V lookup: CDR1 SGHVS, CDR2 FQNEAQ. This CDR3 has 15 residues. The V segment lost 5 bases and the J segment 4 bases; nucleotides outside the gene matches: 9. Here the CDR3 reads CASSPGQGVSTEAFF. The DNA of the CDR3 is TGTGCCAGCAGCCCCGGACAGGGCGTGAGCACTGAAGCTTTCTTT.

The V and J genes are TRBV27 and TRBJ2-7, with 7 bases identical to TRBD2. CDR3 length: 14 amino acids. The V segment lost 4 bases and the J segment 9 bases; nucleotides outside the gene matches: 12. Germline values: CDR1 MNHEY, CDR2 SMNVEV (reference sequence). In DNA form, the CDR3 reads TGTGCCAGCAGTTCCGGGACTAAGTGGGGTGGGCAGTACTTC. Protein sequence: CASSSGTKWGGQYF.

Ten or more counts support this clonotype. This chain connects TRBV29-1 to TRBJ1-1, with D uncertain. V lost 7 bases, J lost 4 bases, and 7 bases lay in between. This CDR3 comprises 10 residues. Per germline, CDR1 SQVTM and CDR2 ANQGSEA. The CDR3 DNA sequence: TGCAGCGCCGAAAGCACTGAAGCTTTCTTT. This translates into CSAESTEAFF. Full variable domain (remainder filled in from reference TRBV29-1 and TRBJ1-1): SAVISQKPSRDICQRGTSLTIQCQVDSQVTMMFWYRQQPGQSLTLIATANQGSEATYESGFVIDKFPISRPNLTFSTLTVSNMSPEDSSIYLCSAESTEAFFGQGTRLTVV.

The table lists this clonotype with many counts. The CDR3 loop reads CAWSQGGGNYGYTF. The DNA of the CDR3 is TGTGCCTGGAGTCAAGGGGGAGGCAACTATGGCTACACCTTC. This chain uses TRBV30 with TRBJ1-2; D might be TRBD1 (6 bases). With 2 bases removed from V and 2 bases from J, the gap between germline ends came to 12 bases. Germline values: CDR1 GTSNPN, CDR2 SVGIG (reference sequence). This CDR3 has 14 amino acids.

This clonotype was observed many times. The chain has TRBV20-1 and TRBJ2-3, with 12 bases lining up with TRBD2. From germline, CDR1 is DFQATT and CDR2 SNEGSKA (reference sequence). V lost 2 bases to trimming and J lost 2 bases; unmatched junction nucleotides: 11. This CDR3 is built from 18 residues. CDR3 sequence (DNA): TGCAGTGCTAGAAGCCTAGCGGGAGGGCCGGGGGTCACAGATACGCAGTATTTT. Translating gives CSARSLAGGPGVTDTQYF.

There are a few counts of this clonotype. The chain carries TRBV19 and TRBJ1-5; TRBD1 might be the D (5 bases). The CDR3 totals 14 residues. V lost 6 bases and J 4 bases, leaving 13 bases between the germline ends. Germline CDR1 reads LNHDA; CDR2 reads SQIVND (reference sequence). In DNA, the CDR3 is TGTGCCAGTAGCGGGACGGTGTTTAATCAGCCCCAGCATTTT. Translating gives CASSGTVFNQPQHF.

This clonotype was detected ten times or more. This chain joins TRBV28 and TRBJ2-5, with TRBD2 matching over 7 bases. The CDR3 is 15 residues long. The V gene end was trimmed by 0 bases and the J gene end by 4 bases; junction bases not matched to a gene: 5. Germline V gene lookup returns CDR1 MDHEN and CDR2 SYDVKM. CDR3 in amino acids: CASSLWREGLETQYF. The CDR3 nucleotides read TGTGCCAGCAGTTTATGGAGGGAGGGCCTAGAGACCCAGTACTTC.

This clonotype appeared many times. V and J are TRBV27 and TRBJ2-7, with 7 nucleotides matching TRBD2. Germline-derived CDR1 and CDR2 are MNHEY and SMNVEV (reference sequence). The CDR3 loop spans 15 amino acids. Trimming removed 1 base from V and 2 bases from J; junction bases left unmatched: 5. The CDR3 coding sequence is TGTGCCAGCAGTTTATTGGGAGGGGATACCTACGAGCAGTACTTC. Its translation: CASSLLGGDTYEQYF.

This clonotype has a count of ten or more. This chain's CDR3 is CASRKKGAGDTDTQYF. CDR3 nucleotide sequence: TGTGCCAGCAGAAAAAAGGGGGCAGGGGACACAGATACGCAGTATTTT. The V and J genes are TRBV7-2 and TRBJ2-3; TRBD1 matches 7 bases. The length of the CDR3 is 16 residues. Unmatched junction bases numbered 11, after V lost 6 bases and J lost 2 bases. Germline CDR1 reads SGHTA; CDR2 reads FQGNSA. Based on the CDR3 plus reference TRBV7-2 and TRBJ2-3, the full variable domain is GAGVSQSPSNKVTEKGKDVELRCDPISGHTALYWYRQSLGQGLEFLIYFQGNSAPDKSGLPSDRFSAERTGGSVSTLTIQRTQQEDSAVYLCASRKKGAGDTDTQYFGPGTRLTVL.

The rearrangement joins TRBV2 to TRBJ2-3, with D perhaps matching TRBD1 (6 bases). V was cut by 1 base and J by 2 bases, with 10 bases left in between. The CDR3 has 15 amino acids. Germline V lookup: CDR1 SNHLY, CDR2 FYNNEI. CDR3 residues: CASSEVTGLTDTQYF. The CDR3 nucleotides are TGTGCCAGCAGTGAAGTGACAGGCCTCACAGATACGCAGTATTTT. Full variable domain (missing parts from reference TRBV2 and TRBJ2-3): EPEVTQTPSHQVTQMGQEVILRCVPISNHLYFYWYRQILGQKVEFLVSFYNNEISEKSEIFDDQFSVERPDGSNFTLKIRSTKLEDSAMYFCASSEVTGLTDTQYFGPGTRLTVL.

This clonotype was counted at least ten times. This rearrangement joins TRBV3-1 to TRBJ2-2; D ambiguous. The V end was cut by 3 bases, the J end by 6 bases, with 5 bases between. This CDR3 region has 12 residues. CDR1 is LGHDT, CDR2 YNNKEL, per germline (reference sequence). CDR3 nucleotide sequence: TGTGCCAGCAGCCAGAGCCCCGGGGAGCTGTTTTTT. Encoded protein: CASSQSPGELFF.

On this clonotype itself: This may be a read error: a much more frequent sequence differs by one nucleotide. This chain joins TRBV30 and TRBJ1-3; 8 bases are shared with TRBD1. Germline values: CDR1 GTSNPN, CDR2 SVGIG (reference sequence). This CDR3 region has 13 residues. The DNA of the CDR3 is TGTGCCTGGAATCCGGGGACAGGAAACACCCTATATTTT. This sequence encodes CAWNPGTGNTLYF. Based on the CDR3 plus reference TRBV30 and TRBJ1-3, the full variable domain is SQTIHQWPATLVQPVGSPLSLECTVEGTSNPNLYWYRQAAGRGLQLLFYSVGIGQISSEVPQNLSASRPQDRQFILSSKKLLLSDSGFYLCAWNPGTGNTLYFGEGSWLTVV.

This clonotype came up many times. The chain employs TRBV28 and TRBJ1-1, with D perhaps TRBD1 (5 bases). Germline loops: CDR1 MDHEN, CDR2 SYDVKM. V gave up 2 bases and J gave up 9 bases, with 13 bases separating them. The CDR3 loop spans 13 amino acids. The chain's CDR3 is CASSLMGPTKAFF. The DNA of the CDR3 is TGTGCCAGCAGTTTAATGGGACCGACCAAAGCTTTCTTT.

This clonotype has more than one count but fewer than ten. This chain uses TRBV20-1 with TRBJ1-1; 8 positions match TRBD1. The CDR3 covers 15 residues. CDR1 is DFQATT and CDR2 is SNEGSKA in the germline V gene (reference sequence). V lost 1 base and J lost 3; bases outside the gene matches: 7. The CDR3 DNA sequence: TGCAGTGCTAGAGCCATAGACAGGGGTGACACTGAAGCTTTCTTT. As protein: CSARAIDRGDTEAFF.

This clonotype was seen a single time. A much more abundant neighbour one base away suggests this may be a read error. DNA of the CDR3: TGCGCCAGCAGCTTGGGGGGTTATGGAAACACCATATATTTT. Protein: CASSLGGYGNTIYF. The rearrangement uses TRBV5-1 and TRBJ1-3, with D unresolved. This CDR3 region has 14 residues. CDR1 SGHRS and CDR2 YFSETQ come from the germline V gene. The germline V and J ends were trimmed by 0 bases and 3 bases, with 7 bases remaining between them.

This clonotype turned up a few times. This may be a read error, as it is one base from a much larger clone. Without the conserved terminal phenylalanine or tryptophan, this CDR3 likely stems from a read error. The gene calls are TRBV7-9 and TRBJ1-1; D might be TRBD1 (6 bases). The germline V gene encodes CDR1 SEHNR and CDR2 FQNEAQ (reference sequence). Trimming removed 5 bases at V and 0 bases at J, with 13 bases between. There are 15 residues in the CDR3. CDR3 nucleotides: TGTGCCAGCAGCCCTCGGACAGACATGAACACTGAAGCTTTCCTT. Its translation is CASSPRTDMNTEAFL.

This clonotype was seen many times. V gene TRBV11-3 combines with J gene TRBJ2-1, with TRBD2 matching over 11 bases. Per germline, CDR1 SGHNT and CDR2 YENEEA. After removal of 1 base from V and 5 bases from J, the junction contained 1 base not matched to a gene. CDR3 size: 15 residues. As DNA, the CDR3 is TGTGCCAGCAGCTTAGTAGCGGGAGGGAACAATGAGCAGTTCTTC. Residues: CASSLVAGGNNEQFF.

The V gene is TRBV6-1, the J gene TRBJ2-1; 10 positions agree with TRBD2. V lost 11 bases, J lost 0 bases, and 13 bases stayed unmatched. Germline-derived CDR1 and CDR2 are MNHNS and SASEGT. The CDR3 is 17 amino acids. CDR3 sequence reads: CAHDSSGRSLSYNEQFF. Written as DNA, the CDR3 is TGTGCCCACGACTCTAGCGGGAGAAGCCTCTCCTACAATGAGCAGTTCTTC.

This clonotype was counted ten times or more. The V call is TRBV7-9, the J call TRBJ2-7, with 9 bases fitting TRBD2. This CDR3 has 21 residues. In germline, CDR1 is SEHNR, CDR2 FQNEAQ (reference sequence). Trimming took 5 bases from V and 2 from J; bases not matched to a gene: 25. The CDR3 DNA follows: TGTGCCAGCAGCAATCCCCTTAGGGTTGCTGGTGGCGGGAGGGGGCCCTACGAGCAGTACTTC. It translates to CASSNPLRVAGGGRGPYEQYF.

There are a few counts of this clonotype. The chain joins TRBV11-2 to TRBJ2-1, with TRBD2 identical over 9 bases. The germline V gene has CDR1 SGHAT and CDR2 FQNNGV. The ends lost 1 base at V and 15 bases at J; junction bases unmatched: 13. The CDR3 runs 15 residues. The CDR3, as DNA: TGTGCCAGCAGCTTAGTGGAAGAGACTAGCGGAGGTCGGTTCTTC. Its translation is CASSLVEETSGGRFF.

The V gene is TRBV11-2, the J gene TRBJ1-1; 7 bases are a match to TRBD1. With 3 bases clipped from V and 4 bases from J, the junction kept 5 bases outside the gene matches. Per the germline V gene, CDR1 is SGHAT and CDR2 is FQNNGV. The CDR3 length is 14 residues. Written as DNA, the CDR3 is TGTGCCAGCAGCTTCGGACAGGTGGGCACTGAAGCTTTCTTT. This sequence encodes CASSFGQVGTEAFF.

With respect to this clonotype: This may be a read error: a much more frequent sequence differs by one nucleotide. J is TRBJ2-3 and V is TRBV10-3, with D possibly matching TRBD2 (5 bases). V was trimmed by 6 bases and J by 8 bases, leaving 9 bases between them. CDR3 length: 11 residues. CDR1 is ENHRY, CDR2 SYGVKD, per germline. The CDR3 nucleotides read TGTGCCATCAGGGGAGTCGGTACGCAGTATTTT. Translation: CAIRGVGTQYF.

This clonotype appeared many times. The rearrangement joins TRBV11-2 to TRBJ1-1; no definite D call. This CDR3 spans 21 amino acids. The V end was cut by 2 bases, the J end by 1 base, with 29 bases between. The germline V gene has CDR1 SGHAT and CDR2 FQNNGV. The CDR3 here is CASSLLIGRQVRRRRNTEAFF. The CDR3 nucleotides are TGTGCCAGCAGCTTATTGATTGGGAGACAAGTCCGTCGTCGTAGGAACACTGAAGCTTTCTTT.

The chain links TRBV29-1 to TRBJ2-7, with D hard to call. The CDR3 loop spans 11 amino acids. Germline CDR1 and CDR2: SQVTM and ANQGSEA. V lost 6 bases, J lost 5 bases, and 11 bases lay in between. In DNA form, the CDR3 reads TGCAGCGTGAGACGGGCAGACGAGCAGTACTTC. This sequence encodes CSVRRADEQYF.